This TCR beta chain was recorded in a study of CD8+ T cells in alopecia areata. Study outcomes and limitations: Greater clonality was observed in lesional scalp samples, especially alopecia totalis/universalis, versus normal scalp. Mice showed clearer TCR sharing than patients did, a gap that was possibly HLA-related. When scalp samples are sequenced, resident alphabeta T cells of normal skin are also captured.

Samples from alopecia areata patients were lesional scalp punch biopsies and peripheral blood. A word on this clone: Its cognate antigen is unknown.

cDNA serving as the sequencing template came from extracted, reverse transcribed RNA. Method: immunoSEQ multiplex PCR; TCRdb's copy keeps in-frame clones and lacks some. Among 89,000 or so clones, roughly 47% were seen once, and the ten largest hold approximately 5.7%. The CDR3 totals 11 residues. The germline CDR1 and CDR2 sequences are MNHEY and SMNVEV (reference sequence). Trimming pared 7 bases from V and 1 base from J, leaving 4 bases between. The V and J genes are TRBV27 and TRBJ1-1; D uncertain. The TCR sequence derives from a human donor with alopecia areata. Sequencing was done on a sample of NKG2D-high CD8+ T cells sorted from blood. DNA of the CDR3: TGTGCCAGCATGTCGAACACTGAAGCTTTCTTT. Translation gives CASMSNTEAFF.